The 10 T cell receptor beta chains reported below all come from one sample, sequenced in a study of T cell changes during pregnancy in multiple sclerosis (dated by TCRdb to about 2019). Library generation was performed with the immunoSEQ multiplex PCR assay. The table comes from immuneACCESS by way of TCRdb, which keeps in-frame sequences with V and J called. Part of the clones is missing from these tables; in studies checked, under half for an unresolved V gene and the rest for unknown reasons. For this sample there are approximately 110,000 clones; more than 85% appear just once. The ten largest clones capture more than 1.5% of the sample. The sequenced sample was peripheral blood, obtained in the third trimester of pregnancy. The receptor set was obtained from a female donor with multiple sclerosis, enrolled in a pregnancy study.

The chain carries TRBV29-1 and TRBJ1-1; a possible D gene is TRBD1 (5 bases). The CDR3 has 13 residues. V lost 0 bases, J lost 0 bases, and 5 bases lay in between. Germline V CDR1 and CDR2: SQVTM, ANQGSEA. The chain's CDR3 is CSVEETVNTEAFF. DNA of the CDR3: TGCAGCGTTGAAGAGACAGTGAACACTGAAGCTTTCTTT.

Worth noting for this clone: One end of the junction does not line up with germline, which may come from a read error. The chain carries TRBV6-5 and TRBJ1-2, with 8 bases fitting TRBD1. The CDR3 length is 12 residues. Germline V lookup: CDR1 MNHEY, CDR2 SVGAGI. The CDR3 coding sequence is TGTGCCAGCAGTTACTCGACAGGGGTTAAGTCCTTC. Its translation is CASSYSTGVKSF.

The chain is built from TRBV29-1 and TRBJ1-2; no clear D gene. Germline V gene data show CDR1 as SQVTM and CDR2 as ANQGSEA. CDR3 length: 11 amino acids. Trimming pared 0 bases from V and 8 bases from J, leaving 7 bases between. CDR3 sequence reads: CSVEERGGYTF. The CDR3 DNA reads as TGCAGCGTTGAAGAGCGAGGGGGCTACACCTTC. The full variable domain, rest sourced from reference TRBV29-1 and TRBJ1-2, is SAVISQKPSRDICQRGTSLTIQCQVDSQVTMMFWYRQQPGQSLTLIATANQGSEATYESGFVIDKFPISRPNLTFSTLTVSNMSPEDSSIYLCSVEERGGYTFGSGTRLTVV.

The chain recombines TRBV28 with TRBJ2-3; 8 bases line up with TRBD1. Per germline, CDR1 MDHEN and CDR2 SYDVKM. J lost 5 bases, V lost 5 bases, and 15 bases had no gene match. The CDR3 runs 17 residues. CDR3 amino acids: CASSGVPDRGIRDTQYF. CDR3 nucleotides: TGTGCCAGCAGTGGAGTCCCTGACAGGGGAATAAGAGATACGCAGTATTTT.

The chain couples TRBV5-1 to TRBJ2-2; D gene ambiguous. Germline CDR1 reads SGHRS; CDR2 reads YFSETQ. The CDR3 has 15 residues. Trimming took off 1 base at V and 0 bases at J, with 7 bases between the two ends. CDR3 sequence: CASSLTLANTGELFF. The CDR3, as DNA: TGCGCCAGCAGCTTGACCCTAGCGAACACCGGGGAGCTGTTTTTT.

This chain's CDR3 is CASSLARRGYNEKLFF. In nucleotides, the CDR3 is TGTGCCAGCAGCTTAGCGCGCAGGGGGTACAATGAAAAACTGTTTTTT. The chain carries TRBV7-9 and TRBJ1-4; 7 bases map to TRBD1. Per germline, CDR1 SEHNR and CDR2 FQNEAQ (reference sequence). The V and J ends lost 0 bases and 5 bases, in that order; junction bases with no gene match: 6. This CDR3 comprises 16 residues.

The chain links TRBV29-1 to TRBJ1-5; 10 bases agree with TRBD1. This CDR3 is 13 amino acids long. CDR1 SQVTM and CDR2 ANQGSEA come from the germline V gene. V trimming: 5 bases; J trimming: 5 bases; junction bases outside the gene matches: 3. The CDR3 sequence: CSVRTGGDQPQHF. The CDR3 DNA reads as TGCAGCGTTCGGACAGGGGGAGATCAGCCCCAGCATTTT.

The CDR3 DNA is TGTGCCAGCTCACCACGGGAGACTATCCTCAACACCGGGGAGCTGTTTTTT. This encodes CASSPRETILNTGELFF. V gene TRBV18 combines with J gene TRBJ2-2; D possibly corresponds to TRBD2 (5 bases). Germline lookup yields CDR1 KGHSH and CDR2 LQKENI. CDR3 length: 17 residues. V dropped 1 base and J dropped 2 bases, with 14 bases sitting between them.

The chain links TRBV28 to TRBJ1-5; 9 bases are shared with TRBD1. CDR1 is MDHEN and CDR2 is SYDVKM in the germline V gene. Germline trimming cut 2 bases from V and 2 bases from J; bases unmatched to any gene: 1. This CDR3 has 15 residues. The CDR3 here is CASSLRDRGNQPQHF. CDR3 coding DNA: TGTGCCAGCAGTTTAAGGGACAGGGGCAATCAGCCCCAGCATTTT.

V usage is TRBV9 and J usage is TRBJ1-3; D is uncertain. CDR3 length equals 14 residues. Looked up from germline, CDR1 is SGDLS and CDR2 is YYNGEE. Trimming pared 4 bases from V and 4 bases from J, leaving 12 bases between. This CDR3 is CASSPPRLGNTIYF. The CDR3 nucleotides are TGTGCCAGCAGCCCTCCTCGACTCGGAAACACCATATATTTT. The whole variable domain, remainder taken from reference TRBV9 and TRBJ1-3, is DSGVTQTPKHLITATGQRVTLRCSPRSGDLSVYWYQQSLDQGLQFLIQYYNGEERAKGNILERFSAQQFPDLHSELNLSSLELGDSALYFCASSPPRLGNTIYFGEGSWLTVV.